Following are 23 T cell receptor beta chains from one sample sequenced in a study of ipilimumab plus nivolumab after autologous stem cell transplantation (dated by TCRdb to the early 2020s). Receptor libraries were prepared by the immunoSEQ multiplex PCR assay. TCRdb retrieved this table from immuneACCESS and kept in-frame rearrangements only. Not all clones are present; in checked studies, unresolved V genes account for under half, and no reason is known for the remainder. For this sample the table gives around 20,000 clones, of which around 80% were detected only once. The ten biggest clones cover 20% of the sample. The material was PBMCs, obtained in a trial of ipilimumab plus nivolumab as post-transplant consolidation. These receptors were taken from a male donor with diffuse large B-cell lymphoma.

V usage is TRBV5-8 and J usage is TRBJ1-4, with D perhaps TRBD1 (5 bases). V was cut by 1 base and J by 7 bases, with 8 bases left in between. The germline V gene encodes CDR1 SGHTS and CDR2 YDEGEE. The CDR3 contains 13 residues. The CDR3 loop reads CASSLSTAEKLFF. As DNA, the CDR3 is TGTGCCAGCAGCTTGTCGACAGCTGAAAAACTGTTTTTT. The entire variable domain, with the rest obtained from reference TRBV5-8 and TRBJ1-4, is as follows: EAGVTQSPTHLIKTRGQQATLRCSPISGHTSVYWYQQALGLGLQFLLWYDEGEERNRGNFPPRFSGRQFPNYSSELNVNALELEDSALYLCASSLSTAEKLFFGSGTQLSVL.

This chain joins TRBV5-8 and TRBJ1-5; unclear D gene. V dropped 2 bases and J dropped 4 bases, with 7 bases sitting between them. The CDR3 is 13 amino acids. Germline V gene data show CDR1 as SGHTS and CDR2 as YDEGEE. The CDR3 sequence is CASSFPENQPQHF. As DNA, the CDR3 is TGTGCCAGCAGCTTCCCGGAAAATCAGCCCCAGCATTTT.

The CDR3 protein is CASGRSNQPQHF. CDR3 coding DNA: TGTGCCAGCGGGAGGAGCAATCAGCCCCAGCATTTT. The chain carries TRBV27 and TRBJ1-5; D is unclear. The length of the CDR3 is 12 residues. V lost 8 bases and J lost 1, with 6 bases in between. Per germline, CDR1 MNHEY and CDR2 SMNVEV (reference sequence).

This clone was counted a few times. The genes are TRBV19 and TRBJ2-2; no firm D call. Germline V gene sequence: CDR1 LNHDA, CDR2 SQIVND (reference sequence). The V end was cut by 3 bases, the J end by 8 bases, with 16 bases between. This CDR3 region has 15 residues. The CDR3 DNA sequence: TGTGCCAGTAGTATCCATGCCGGGCTCAAGGGGGAGCTGTTTTTT. Protein: CASSIHAGLKGELFF.

The V gene is TRBV19, the J gene TRBJ1-6; tentative D call: TRBD1 (6 bases). V was cut by 6 bases and J by 6 bases, with 15 bases left in between. CDR3 size: 15 residues. The germline V gene encodes CDR1 LNHDA and CDR2 SQIVND (reference sequence). The CDR3 DNA reads as TGTGCCAGTAGAATCTCAGGGGATCGTAATTCACCCCTCCACTTT. Its translation: CASRISGDRNSPLHF.

This clone has just one count. This sequence joins TRBV27 and TRBJ2-7; 10 positions agree with TRBD2. Per germline, CDR1 MNHEY and CDR2 SMNVEV (reference sequence). The V gene end was trimmed by 10 bases and the J gene end by 3 bases; junction bases not matched to a gene: 6. The length of the CDR3 is 13 residues. In DNA, the CDR3 is TGTGCCACCCAGTTAGCGGGGGGCTACGAGCAGTACTTC. As protein: CATQLAGGYEQYF.

The chain carries TRBV7-3 and TRBJ2-5; no reliable D call. V lost 2 bases and J 4 bases, leaving 8 bases between the germline ends. Germline CDR1 SGHTA, CDR2 FQGTGA. The length of the CDR3 is 13 residues. The CDR3 loop reads CASSLGLRETQYF. In nucleotides, the CDR3 is TGTGCCAGCAGCTTAGGCCTTAGAGAGACCCAGTACTTC.

The rearrangement joins TRBV5-1 to TRBJ1-1; a possible D gene is TRBD1 (6 bases). Germline assignment: CDR1 SGHRS and CDR2 YFSETQ. V lost 0 bases, J lost 4 bases, and 13 bases lay in between. This CDR3 spans 15 amino acids. The CDR3 sequence is CASSLGGVGGTEAFF. CDR3 nucleotides: TGCGCCAGCAGCTTGGGCGGGGTAGGGGGCACTGAAGCTTTCTTT.

This chain links TRBV9 with TRBJ1-1; D gene unclear. CDR3 length equals 20 residues. Trimming removed 1 base from V and 10 bases from J, with 35 bases in between. Germline V gene data show CDR1 as SGDLS and CDR2 as YYNGEE. The CDR3: CASSVNGVAENQEHTDGAFF. The CDR3 DNA reads as TGTGCCAGCAGCGTAAATGGGGTGGCGGAGAATCAAGAACACACTGATGGAGCTTTCTTT. Looking up the rest from reference TRBV9 and TRBJ1-1 gives the full variable domain: DSGVTQTPKHLITATGQRVTLRCSPRSGDLSVYWYQQSLDQGLQFLIQYYNGEERAKGNILERFSAQQFPDLHSELNLSSLELGDSALYFCASSVNGVAENQEHTDGAFFGQGTRLTVV.

This clone is categorized as medium-sized. This chain uses TRBV18 with TRBJ1-2; the D is unclear. Per the germline V gene, CDR1 is KGHSH and CDR2 is LQKENI. This CDR3 has 14 residues. V lost 7 bases and J 0 bases, leaving 12 bases between the germline ends. The CDR3 here is CASFHTYPNYGYTF. The CDR3 DNA sequence: TGTGCCAGCTTCCACACTTACCCTAACTATGGCTACACCTTC. The full variable domain, completed using reference TRBV18 and TRBJ1-2, is NAGVMQNPRHLVRRRGQEARLRCSPMKGHSHVYWYRQLPEEGLKFMVYLQKENIIDESGMPKERFSAEFPKEGPSILRIQQVVRGDSAAYFCASFHTYPNYGYTFGSGTRLTVV.

The chain couples TRBV30 to TRBJ1-5, with 7 nucleotides matching TRBD1. CDR3 length equals 14 residues. V lost 0 bases to trimming and J lost 6 bases; unmatched junction nucleotides: 5. CDR1 is GTSNPN, CDR2 SVGIG, per germline (reference sequence). CDR3 sequence (DNA): TGTGCCTGGAGTGTATCAGGGGGACGTCAGCCCCAGCATTTT. Translation gives CAWSVSGGRQPQHF.

The chain is built from TRBV28 and TRBJ1-2, with no clear D. This CDR3 contains 15 residues. Germline CDR1 and CDR2: MDHEN and SYDVKM. Deletions cut 2 bases from V and 2 bases from J, with 12 bases between. This chain's CDR3 is CASSLVVGINYGYTF. The CDR3 DNA follows: TGTGCCAGCAGTTTAGTGGTCGGGATAAACTATGGCTACACCTTC.

The chain employs TRBV6-1 and TRBJ1-3, with D hard to call. CDR1 MNHNS and CDR2 SASEGT come from the germline V gene. V was shortened by 4 bases and J by 0 bases, with 10 bases between the two germline ends. The CDR3 totals 15 residues. CDR3 DNA: TGTGCCAGCAGTGTGGTCAGACCCTCTGGAAACACCATATATTTT. Protein sequence: CASSVVRPSGNTIYF.

As to this clone: Compared with germline, one end of the junction differs, possibly owing to a read error. CDR3: CASSRDRGFGNTIYF. CDR3 DNA: TGCGCCAGCAGCCGGGACAGGGGTTTTGGAAACACCATATATTTT. This chain uses TRBV30 with TRBJ1-3, with TRBD1 matching over 10 bases. The V gene's germline CDR1 is GTSNPN and CDR2 SVGIG (reference sequence). The CDR3 extends over 15 amino acids.

V and J are TRBV5-5 and TRBJ2-1, with D hard to call. CDR1 is SGHKS and CDR2 is YYEKEE in the germline V gene (reference sequence). Trimming removed 4 bases from V and 9 bases from J, with 11 bases in between. The CDR3 is 12 residues long. As DNA, the CDR3 is TGTGCCAGCAGCCGGACCCCCGGTGAGCAGTTCTTC. Translating gives CASSRTPGEQFF.

This clone turned up a few times. The chain has TRBV9 and TRBJ1-2; D is unclear. This CDR3 is 12 amino acids long. With 2 bases removed from V and 4 bases from J, the gap between germline ends came to 6 bases. The germline CDR1 and CDR2 sequences are SGDLS and YYNGEE. The CDR3 here is CASSVNSYGYTF. For the CDR3, the DNA is TGTGCCAGCAGCGTGAACAGCTATGGCTACACCTTC.

This clone has a single count. This chain links TRBV5-8 with TRBJ1-2; the D is unclear. Trimming shortened V by 0 bases and J by 3 bases, and 15 bases separated the two germline ends. In germline, CDR1 is SGHTS, CDR2 YDEGEE. The CDR3 loop spans 16 amino acids. DNA for the CDR3: TGTGCCAGCAGCTTGGTGGCGGGAGGAGCGTACTATGGCTACACCTTC. Amino acids: CASSLVAGGAYYGYTF.

Here the CDR3 reads CASNIIQGGSVEQYF. In DNA form, the CDR3 reads TGTGCCAGCAACATAATACAGGGGGGAAGTGTCGAGCAGTACTTC. The J gene is TRBJ2-7, the V gene TRBV28; 8 bases match TRBD1. This CDR3 is 15 amino acids long. From germline, CDR1 is MDHEN and CDR2 SYDVKM. Trimming cost V 7 bases and J 6 bases; bases outside gene matches: 14.

CDR3 region: CASSQQPPGLAANEQFF. The CDR3 DNA is TGTGCCAGCAGCCAACAACCGCCGGGACTAGCGGCGAATGAGCAGTTCTTC. The chain recombines TRBV14 with TRBJ2-1, with 11 bases fitting TRBD2. V shed 2 bases, J shed 7 bases, and the junction held 10 bases outside the gene matches. Germline CDR1 and CDR2: SGHDN and FVKESK. CDR3 length equals 17 residues.

The chain joins TRBV6-6 to TRBJ2-2; a weak D match, TRBD2 (5 bases). The CDR3 covers 14 residues. The germline CDR1 and CDR2 sequences are MNHNY and SVGAGI (reference sequence). V was clipped by 2 bases and J by 6 bases, with 10 bases between them. CDR3 loop: CASSYLSRAGELFF. CDR3 nucleotide sequence: TGTGCCAGCAGTTACCTATCGAGGGCCGGGGAGCTGTTTTTT.

In this sample, this clone turned up once. CDR3 amino acids: CAWSFRGTEAFF. The CDR3 nucleotides are TGTGCCTGGAGTTTTAGGGGCACTGAAGCTTTCTTT. The chain combines TRBV30 with TRBJ1-1, with a weak D call TRBD1 (5 bases). CDR1 GTSNPN and CDR2 SVGIG come from the germline V gene (reference sequence). The CDR3 loop spans 12 amino acids. V was clipped by 2 bases and J by 4 bases, with 8 bases between them.

The table lists this clone with a count of one. This chain uses TRBV5-4 with TRBJ2-4; D is undetermined. Germline V gene sequence: CDR1 SGHNT, CDR2 YYREEE (reference sequence). The V end was cut by 1 base, the J end by 8 bases, with 10 bases between. This CDR3 comprises 13 residues. CDR3 nucleotides: TGTGCCAGCAGCTTGACTAATACTGACATTCAGTACTTC. Translated: CASSLTNTDIQYF. The whole variable domain, remainder taken from reference TRBV5-4 and TRBJ2-4, is ETGVTQSPTHLIKTRGQQVTLRCSSQSGHNTVSWYQQALGQGPQFIFQYYREEENGRGNFPPRFSGLQFPNYSSELNVNALELDDSALYLCASSLTNTDIQYFGAGTRLSVL.

The rearrangement joins TRBV7-8 to TRBJ2-3; a weak D match, TRBD1 (7 bases). The length of the CDR3 is 16 residues. Germline assignment: CDR1 SGHVS and CDR2 FQNEAQ. V lost 4 bases to trimming and J lost 1 base, with 15 bases between them. The CDR3 reads CASSSRDSGRTDTQYF. In DNA, the CDR3 is TGTGCCAGCAGCTCCAGGGACAGCGGGCGCACAGATACGCAGTATTTT.